This is a list of T cell receptor beta chains from one sample in a study of shared clonotypes between healthy human individuals. Assay: immunoSEQ multiplex PCR; the TCRdb copy retains only in-frame clones and omits some. The sample lists hundreds of thousands of clones, more than 70% seen once, with around 1.7% in the top ten. The source material was memory CD4+ T cells sorted from blood. The receptors shown here come from a woman in her thirties in good health. The CDR3 runs from the conserved cysteine through the conserved F or W.

v_gene,j_gene,CDR3aa
TRBV28,TRBJ1-5,CASTGLGRLNQPQHF
TRBV7-2,TRBJ2-5,CASSPRAGDGETQYF
TRBV5-4,TRBJ2-7,CASKTDRVPYEQYF
TRBV10-2,TRBJ2-3,CASSDGLASTDTQYF
TRBV2,TRBJ1-1,CASTLKGGDTEAFF
TRBV5-4,TRBJ2-7,CASSSGLRHLEQYF
TRBV7-9,TRBJ1-5,CASSLSRNQPQHF
TRBV2,TRBJ1-5,CASSGVNMGQPQHF
TRBV28,TRBJ1-3,CASSLQRTTTGNTIYF
TRBV19,TRBJ2-2,CASSIRQGAGTGELFF
TRBV5-1,TRBJ2-2,CASSGTIETGELFF
TRBV7-9,TRBJ2-5,CASSLPSAETQYF
TRBV27,TRBJ1-2,CASSFGQGAWNYGYTF
TRBV4-1,TRBJ2-1,CASSPGLAGGNEQFF
TRBV4-1,TRBJ2-6,CASSTGLLSGANVLTF
TRBV18,TRBJ1-1,CASSPPGTVNTEAFF
TRBV11-2,TRBJ2-7,CASSSRQGDMYEQYF
TRBV7-8,TRBJ1-2,CASSLGQASYGYTF
TRBV28,TRBJ1-1,CASRRTGDEAFF
TRBV6-6,TRBJ1-5,CASKDRVGDQPQHF
TRBV6-6,TRBJ1-4,CASRRGENEKLFF
TRBV9,TRBJ2-3,CASSVHRGGTDTQYF
TRBV19,TRBJ2-1,CASSVAGTLSYNEQFF
TRBV7-3,TRBJ1-1,CASSLFGEGTEAFF
TRBV25-1,TRBJ2-5,CASSEVGQGAGETQYF
TRBV6-1,TRBJ1-5,CASSEAWDPYQPQHF
TRBV28,TRBJ2-3,CASRTGGSSDTQYF
TRBV2,TRBJ1-5,CASSEAGTVRGQPQHF
TRBV13,TRBJ2-1,CASSPAAVDNEQFF
TRBV10-3,TRBJ2-1,CAISGERATSGEQFF
TRBV2,TRBJ2-7,CASSEASGQGGQYF
TRBV7-3,TRBJ2-7,CASSRRGAYEQYF
TRBV10-3,TRBJ2-7,CAISESATVSHEQYF
TRBV19,TRBJ2-2,CASSALRASGNTGELFF
TRBV7-2,TRBJ1-1,CASSLGDRSNTEAFF
TRBV19,TRBJ2-2,CASSRTEGRSGELFF
TRBV28,TRBJ2-7,CASSLWGGTGSKTYEQYF
TRBV5-1,TRBJ2-5,CASSLLASGTKETQYF
TRBV6-5,TRBJ1-1,CASRRGRANTEAFF
TRBV5-1,TRBJ1-5,CASSLEGGGNQPQHF
TRBV5-1,TRBJ1-2,CASSFDSAASSYTF
TRBV9,TRBJ2-3,CASSVEWDDTDTQYF
TRBV28,TRBJ2-7,CASRTRDYYEQYF
TRBV7-9,TRBJ2-7,CASSFSTTADEQYF
TRBV4-1,TRBJ2-7,CASSQVIAESYEQYF
TRBV5-1,TRBJ2-7,CASSLSSGTSPYEQYF
TRBV9,TRBJ1-2,CASSRLGSGDGYTF
TRBV19,TRBJ2-7,CASSASVGWSYEQYF
TRBV5-1,TRBJ2-3,CASRKRQGMVADTQYF
TRBV28,TRBJ2-4,CASSLASLAGIQYF
TRBV6-5,TRBJ2-5,CASSYSGEETQYF
TRBV5-1,TRBJ2-7,CASSLASGDSEQYF
TRBV2,TRBJ2-5,CASRGTGRETQYF
TRBV10-1,TRBJ2-7,CASSESSVSSYEQYF
TRBV7-9,TRBJ1-2,CASSSVGVGYTF
TRBV2,TRBJ1-2,CASRRQERMYGYTF